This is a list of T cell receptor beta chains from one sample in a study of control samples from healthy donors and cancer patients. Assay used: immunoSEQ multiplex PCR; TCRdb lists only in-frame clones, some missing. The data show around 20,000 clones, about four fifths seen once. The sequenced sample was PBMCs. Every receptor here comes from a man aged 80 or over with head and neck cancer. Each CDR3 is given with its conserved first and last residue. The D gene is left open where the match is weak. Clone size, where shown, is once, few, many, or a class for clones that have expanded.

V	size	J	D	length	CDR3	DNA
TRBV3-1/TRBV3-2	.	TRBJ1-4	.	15	CASSFGVVRNEKLFF	TGTGCCAGCAGCTTCGGGGTAGTCAGGAATGAAAAACTGTTTTTT
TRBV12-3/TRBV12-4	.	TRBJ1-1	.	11	CASSWPGEAFF	TGTGCCAGCAGTTGGCCAGGGGAAGCTTTCTTT
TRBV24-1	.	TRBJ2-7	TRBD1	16	CATSDPGQGSSYEQYF	TGTGCCACCAGTGACCCGGGACAGGGTAGCTCCTACGAGCAGTACTTC
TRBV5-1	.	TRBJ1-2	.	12	CASSWGEGGYTF	TGCGCCAGCAGCTGGGGTGAAGGGGGCTACACCTTC
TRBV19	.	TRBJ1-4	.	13	CATSETTNEKLFF	TGTGCCACTTCGGAAACAACTAATGAAAAACTGTTTTTT
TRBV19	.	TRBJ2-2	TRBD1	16	CASTDLLRQGTGELFF	TGTGCCAGTACCGACTTGCTCCGACAGGGCACCGGGGAGCTGTTTTTT
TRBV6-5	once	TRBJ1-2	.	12	CASRRAGSGYTF	TGTGCCAGCAGGAGGGCAGGGAGTGGCTACACCTTC
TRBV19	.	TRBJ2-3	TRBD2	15	CASSPSGSGADTQYF	TGTGCCAGTAGCCCTAGCGGGAGTGGCGCAGATACGCAGTATTTT
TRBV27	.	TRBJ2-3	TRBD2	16	CASTLEYGRNLDTQYF	TGTGCCAGCACCTTGGAGTACGGGAGGAACTTAGATACGCAGTATTTT
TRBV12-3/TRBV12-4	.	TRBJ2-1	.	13	CASWGGRSNEQFF	TGTGCCAGCTGGGGGGGGCGGTCCAATGAGCAGTTCTTC
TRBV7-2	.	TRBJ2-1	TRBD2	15	CASSYSGETGNEQFF	TGTGCCAGCAGCTACAGCGGGGAAACCGGCAATGAGCAGTTCTTC
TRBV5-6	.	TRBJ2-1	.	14	CASSVGLNYNEQFF	TGTGCCAGCAGCGTGGGACTCAACTACAATGAGCAGTTCTTC
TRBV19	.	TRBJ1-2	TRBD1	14	CASSDRDRVRGYTF	TGTGCCAGTAGTGACCGGGACAGGGTGAGAGGCTACACCTTC
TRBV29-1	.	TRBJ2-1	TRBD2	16	CSVGTSGGTPYNEQFF	TGCAGCGTGGGGACTAGCGGGGGGACCCCCTACAATGAGCAGTTCTTC
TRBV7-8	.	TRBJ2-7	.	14	CASSLALTPYEQYF	TGTGCCAGCAGCTTAGCCCTAACGCCCTACGAGCAGTACTTC
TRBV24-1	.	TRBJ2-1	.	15	CATSDARVTQDEQFF	TGTGCCACCAGTGATGCAAGGGTGACACAAGATGAGCAGTTCTTC
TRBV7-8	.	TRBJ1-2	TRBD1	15	CASSLAAGGPYGYTF	TGTGCCAGCAGCTTAGCGGCAGGGGGCCCCTATGGCTACACCTTC